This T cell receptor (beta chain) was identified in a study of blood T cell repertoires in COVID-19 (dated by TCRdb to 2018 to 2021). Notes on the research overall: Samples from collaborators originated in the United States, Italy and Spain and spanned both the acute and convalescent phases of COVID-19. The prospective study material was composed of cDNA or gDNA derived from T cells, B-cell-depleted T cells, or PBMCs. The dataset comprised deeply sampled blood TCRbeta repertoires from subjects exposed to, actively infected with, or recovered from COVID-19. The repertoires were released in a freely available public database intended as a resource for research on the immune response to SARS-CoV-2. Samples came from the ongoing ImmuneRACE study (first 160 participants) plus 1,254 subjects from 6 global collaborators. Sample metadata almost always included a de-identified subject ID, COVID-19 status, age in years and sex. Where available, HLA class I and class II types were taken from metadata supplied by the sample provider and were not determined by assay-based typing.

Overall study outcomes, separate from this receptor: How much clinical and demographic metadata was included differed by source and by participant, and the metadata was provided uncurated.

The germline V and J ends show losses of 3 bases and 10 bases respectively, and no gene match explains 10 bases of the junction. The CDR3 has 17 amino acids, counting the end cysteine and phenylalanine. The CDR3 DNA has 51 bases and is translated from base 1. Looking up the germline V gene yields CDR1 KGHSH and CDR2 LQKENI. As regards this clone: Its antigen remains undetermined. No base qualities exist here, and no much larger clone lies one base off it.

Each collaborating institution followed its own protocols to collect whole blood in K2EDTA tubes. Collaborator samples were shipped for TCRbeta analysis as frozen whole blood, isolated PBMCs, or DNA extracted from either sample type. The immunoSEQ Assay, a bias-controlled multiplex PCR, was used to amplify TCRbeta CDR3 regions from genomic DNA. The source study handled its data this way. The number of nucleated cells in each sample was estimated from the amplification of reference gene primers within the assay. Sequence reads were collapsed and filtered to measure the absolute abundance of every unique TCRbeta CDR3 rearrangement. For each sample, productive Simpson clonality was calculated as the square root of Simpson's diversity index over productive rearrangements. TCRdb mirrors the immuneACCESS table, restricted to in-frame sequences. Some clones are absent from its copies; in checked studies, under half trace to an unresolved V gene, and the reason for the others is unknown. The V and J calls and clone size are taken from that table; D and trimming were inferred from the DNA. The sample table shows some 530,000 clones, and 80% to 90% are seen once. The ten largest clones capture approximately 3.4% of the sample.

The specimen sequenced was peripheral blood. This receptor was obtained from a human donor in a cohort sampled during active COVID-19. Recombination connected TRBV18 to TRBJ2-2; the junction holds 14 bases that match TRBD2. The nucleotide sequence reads TGTGCCAGCTCACCGGGACTAGCGGGAGTCTTATTGGCGGAGCTGTTTTTT. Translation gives CASSPGLAGVLLAELFF. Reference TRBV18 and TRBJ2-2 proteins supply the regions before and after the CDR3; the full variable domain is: NAGVMQNPRHLVRRRGQEARLRCSPMKGHSHVYWYRQLPEEGLKFMVYLQKENIIDESGMPKERFSAEFPKEGPSILRIQQVVRGDSAAYFCASSPGLAGVLLAELFFGEGSRLTVL.